This TCR beta chain is from a study of Ad26.COV2.S vaccination and SARS-CoV-2 variants. Study summary: In the study, Ad26.COV2.S was injected intramuscularly once, or twice 56 days apart.

V was shortened by 5 bases and J by 8 bases, with 12 bases between the two germline ends. This CDR3 has 12 residues. CDR1 SNHLY and CDR2 FYNNEI come from the germline V gene. Documented treatment: some 20 received Ad26.COV2.S at low or high dose, single or two shots; 5 received placebo; per-sample allocation not given. Sampling was performed 63 days after the first vaccine or placebo injection. An adult of 18-55 years in Boston served as donor. General observations from the study: Spike-specific CD8+ and CD4+ T cell responses reportedly showed substantial breadth after vaccination.

As to this clone: Its specificity is not known.

TCRdb's table, derived via immunoSEQ multiplex PCR, lists solely in-frame clones and lacks some. The sample consists of about 350,000 clones, 75% to 90% of them appearing once. J is TRBJ1-2 and V is TRBV2; TRBD1 might be the D (6 bases). This receptor was taken from a person aged 18-65 years who received the Ad26.COV2.S COVID-19 vaccine or a placebo. Sample: peripheral blood, taken in a trial of Ad26.COV2.S vaccine versus placebo. The CDR3 DNA reads as TGTGCCAGCAGTTGGACAGCCGGGGGCTACACCTTC. Translation gives CASSWTAGGYTF.